The T cell receptor beta chain described here comes from a study of T cell responses to AZD1222 COVID-19 vaccine. As for this clone: Its matching antigen is unknown.

Study findings and constraints: Nearly half of spike-specific TCRs reportedly go after variant regions that carry no mutations. Vaccine-associated CD4 TCRs ranged over spike, dominating at 160-218 and 743-854. The study sampled repertoires only after the peak T cell response.

The protocol was immunoSEQ multiplex PCR, while the TCRdb copy is restricted to in-frame clones and leaves out a portion. The sample comprises approximately 120,000 clones, roughly nine tenths of which are singletons, and around 30% rests with the top ten. There are 15 residues in the CDR3. After removal of 1 base from V and 7 bases from J, the junction contained 7 bases not matched to a gene. Germline V gene sequence: CDR1 SGHRS, CDR2 YFSETQ. The starting material was peripheral blood, obtained on day 0 of AZD1222 vaccination. The gene calls are TRBV5-1 and TRBJ2-3; 9 bases align to TRBD2. The receptor comes from an adult in good health. As DNA, the CDR3 is TGCGCCAGCAGCTTGCTAGCGGGAAATCCAAATACGCAGTATTTT. It is translated as CASSLLAGNPNTQYF.